This TCR beta chain was identified during a study of CD8+ T cells in alopecia areata. Overall study results and limits: Tofacitinib significantly decreased scalp clonality and expanded CD8+ clones among top 100.

The CDR3 loop spans 11 amino acids. Trimming took 4 bases from V and 8 from J, leaving 8 bases between them. Germline CDR1 reads SQVTM; CDR2 reads ANQGSEA. About this clone itself: Its target is not known.

After isolation, RNA underwent reverse transcription to generate cDNA as the sequencing template. Produced via immunoSEQ multiplex PCR; TCRdb's table is partial and in-frame only. Of about 210,000 clones listed, about 64% are singletons. The treatment was: oral pan-JAK inhibitor, 5-10 mg twice daily. The TCR sequence derives from a human donor with alopecia areata. Sequencing was performed on CD4+ T cells sorted from blood, taken at week 4, from a patient treated with tofacitinib. The chain employs TRBV29-1 and TRBJ1-4; D not certain. In DNA, the CDR3 is TGCAGCGTTGGTTCGGGGGAAAAACTGTTTTTT. As protein: CSVGSGEKLFF.